This TCR beta chain was sequenced for a study of glioma-infiltrating T cells. Amplification of TCR alpha and beta CDR3 regions from RNA used iRepertoire nested multiplex PCR. MiXCR, applied by TCRdb to the multiplex PCR reads, yields one record per CDR3 protein. Of around 350,000 distinct CDR3 sequences listed, around 45% are singletons. This clonotype was picked up a small number of times. Its matching antigen is unknown. General study findings and limits: Gliomas, especially low-grade, showed above-expected tissue-blood divergence; non-neoplastic patients showed below.

Germline V gene lookup returns CDR1 SEHNR and CDR2 FQNEAQ (reference sequence). The CDR3 is 15 amino acids. V lost 5 bases, J lost 5 bases, and 19 bases lay in between. Sequenced: glioma tissue, nonneoplastic brain tissue, or PBMCs (not recorded which). The clonotype was recovered from a human donor with low-grade glioma or glioblastoma, undergoing nonglioma brain surgery, or in good health (not recorded which). V gene TRBV7-9 combines with J gene TRBJ2-7, with no clear D. CDR3 DNA sequence: TGTGCCAGCAGCCGGAAGTTGCGGAACCCCGACGAGCAGTACTTC. Translation: CASSRKLRNPDEQYF.